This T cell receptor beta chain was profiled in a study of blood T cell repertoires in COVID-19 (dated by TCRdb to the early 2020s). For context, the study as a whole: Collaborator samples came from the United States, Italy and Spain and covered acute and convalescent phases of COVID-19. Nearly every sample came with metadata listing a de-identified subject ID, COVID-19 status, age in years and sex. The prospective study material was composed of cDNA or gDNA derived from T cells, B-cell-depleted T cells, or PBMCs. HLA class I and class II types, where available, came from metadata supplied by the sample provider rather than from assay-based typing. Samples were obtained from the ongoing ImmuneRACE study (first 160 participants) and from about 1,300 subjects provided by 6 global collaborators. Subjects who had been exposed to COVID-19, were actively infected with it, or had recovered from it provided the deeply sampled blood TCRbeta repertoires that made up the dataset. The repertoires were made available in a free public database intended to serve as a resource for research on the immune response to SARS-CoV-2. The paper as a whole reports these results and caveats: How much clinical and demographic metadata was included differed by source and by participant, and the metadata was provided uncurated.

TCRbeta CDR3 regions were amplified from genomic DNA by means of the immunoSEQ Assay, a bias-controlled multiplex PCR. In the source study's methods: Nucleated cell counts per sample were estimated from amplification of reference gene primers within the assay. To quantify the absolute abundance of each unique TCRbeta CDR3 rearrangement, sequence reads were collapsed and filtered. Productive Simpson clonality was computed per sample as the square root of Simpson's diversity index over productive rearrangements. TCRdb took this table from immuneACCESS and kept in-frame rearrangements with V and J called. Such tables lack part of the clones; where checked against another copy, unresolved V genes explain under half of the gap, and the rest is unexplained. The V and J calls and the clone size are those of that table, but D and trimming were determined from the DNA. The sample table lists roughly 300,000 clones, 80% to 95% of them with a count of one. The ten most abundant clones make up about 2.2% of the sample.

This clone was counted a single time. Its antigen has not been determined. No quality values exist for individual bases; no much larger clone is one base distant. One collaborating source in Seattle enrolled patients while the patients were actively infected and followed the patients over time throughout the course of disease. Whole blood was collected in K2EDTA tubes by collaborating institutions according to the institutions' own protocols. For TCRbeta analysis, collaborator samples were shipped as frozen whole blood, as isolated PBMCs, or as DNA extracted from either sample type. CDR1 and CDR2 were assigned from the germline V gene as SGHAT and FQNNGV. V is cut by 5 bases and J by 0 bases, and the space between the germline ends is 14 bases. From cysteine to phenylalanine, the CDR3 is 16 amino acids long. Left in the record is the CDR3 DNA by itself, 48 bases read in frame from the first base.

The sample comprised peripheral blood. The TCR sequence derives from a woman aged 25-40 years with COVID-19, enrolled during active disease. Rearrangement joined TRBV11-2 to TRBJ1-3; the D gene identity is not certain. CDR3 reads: CASSPTGSNSGNTIYF. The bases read TGTGCCAGCAGCCCCACGGGGTCCAACTCTGGAAACACCATATATTTT. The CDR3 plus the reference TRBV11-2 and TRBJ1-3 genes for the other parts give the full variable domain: EAGVAQSPRYKIIEKRQSVAFWCNPISGHATLYWYQQILGQGPKLLIQFQNNGVVDDSQLPKDRFSAERLKGVDSTLKIQPAKLEDSAVYLCASSPTGSNSGNTIYFGEGSWLTVV.